This TCR beta chain was sequenced for a study of T cells after yellow fever vaccination. TCRdb re-called the 5' RACE reads through MiXCR, storing one row per CDR3 protein. The profile shows approximately 450,000 distinct CDR3 sequences, around 20% of them singletons. With V trimmed by 2 bases and J by 2 bases, 4 bases remained unmatched. The CDR3 loop spans 17 amino acids. CDR1 SGHRS and CDR2 YFSETQ come from the germline V gene. The source material was PBMCs, sampled before the yellow fever booster vaccination. This TCR was sampled from a man between 18 and 35 years old who received the YFV17D yellow fever vaccine. This chain connects TRBV5-1 to TRBJ2-2, with TRBD2 matching over 12 bases. In DNA, the CDR3 is TGCGCCAGCAGCTTCCGACTAGCGGGGGCCAACACCGGGGAGCTGTTTTTT. Amino acids: CASSFRLAGANTGELFF.